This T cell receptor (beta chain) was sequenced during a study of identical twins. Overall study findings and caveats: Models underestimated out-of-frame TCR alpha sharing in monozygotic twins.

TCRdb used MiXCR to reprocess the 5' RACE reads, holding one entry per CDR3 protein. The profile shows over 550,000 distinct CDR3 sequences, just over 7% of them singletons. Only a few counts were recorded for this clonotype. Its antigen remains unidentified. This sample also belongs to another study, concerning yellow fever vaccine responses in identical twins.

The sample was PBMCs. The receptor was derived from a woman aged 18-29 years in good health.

This CDR3 is CASSYGTGGRGQETQYF. CDR3 nucleotide sequence: TGTGCCAGCAGTTACGGGACAGGGGGCCGGGGGCAAGAGACCCAGTACTTC. The genes are TRBV6-5 and TRBJ2-5; 12 nucleotides align to TRBD1. The V gene's germline CDR1 is MNHEY and CDR2 SVGAGI. Losses at the gene ends were 2 bases for V and 2 bases for J; bases not matched to a gene: 6. The CDR3 has 17 amino acids.